One sample yielded the 12 T cell receptor beta chains listed below, sequenced in a study of T-cell memory formation after mild COVID-19. Each CDR3 protein gets one entry after TCRdb re-called the 5' RACE reads with MiXCR. The table has some 330,000 distinct CDR3 sequences, 21% seen once; the top ten hold around 13%. The sequenced material came from PBMCs or a T cell subset sorted from them (not recorded which). The source of these receptors is an adult woman who had mild COVID-19 (a few samples of this study predate the infection). Cell type and time point are not known.

This clonotype was found many times. The rearrangement uses TRBV10-3 and TRBJ1-2; TRBD1 matches 7 bases. Unmatched junction bases numbered 7, after V lost 4 bases and J lost 2 bases. The CDR3 contains 15 residues. Germline loops: CDR1 ENHRY, CDR2 SYGVKD. The CDR3 sequence: CAISGGEGANYGYTF. CDR3 nucleotide sequence: TGTGCCATCAGTGGAGGTGAGGGGGCCAACTATGGCTACACCTTC.

This chain uses TRBV19 with TRBJ2-3, with 7 positions matching TRBD1. The junction had 7 bases not matched to a gene; V was cut back by 4 bases and J by 3 bases. Germline V gene lookup returns CDR1 LNHDA and CDR2 SQIVND (reference sequence). The CDR3 has 15 residues. In nucleotides, the CDR3 is TGTGCCAGTAGTAATCCAGGACAGGTGACAGATACGCAGTATTTT. Its translation: CASSNPGQVTDTQYF.

This clonotype was counted a few times. The chain joins TRBV29-1 to TRBJ2-1, with TRBD1 matching over 11 bases. CDR3 size: 17 residues. V shed 2 bases and J 4 bases; nucleotides not matched to a gene: 10. Per germline, CDR1 SQVTM and CDR2 ANQGSEA. The CDR3 coding sequence is TGCAGCGTTGAATCGTGGACAGGGGGCGAAGATTACAATGAGCAGTTCTTC. This sequence encodes CSVESWTGGEDYNEQFF.

This clonotype showed up just a few times. The chain is built from TRBV4-1 and TRBJ1-1; D remains ambiguous. From germline, CDR1 is MGHRA and CDR2 YSYEKL. V lost 0 bases and J 5 bases, leaving 16 bases between the germline ends. The CDR3 sequence is 16 residues long. The CDR3 DNA follows: TGCGCCAGCAGCCAAGAATGGCAGATTGTAAGAACTGAAGCTTTCTTT. Its protein product is CASSQEWQIVRTEAFF.

The chain carries TRBV2 and TRBJ2-7, with 9 bases matching TRBD1. The germline V gene has CDR1 SNHLY and CDR2 FYNNEI. The CDR3 is 17 residues long. V lost 6 bases and J lost 5; bases outside the gene matches: 17. The CDR3 bases are TGTGCCAGCAGGGTTTCTAGGCCGGGACAGGGTGTAGACGAGCAGTACTTC. Amino acid sequence: CASRVSRPGQGVDEQYF.

The V gene is TRBV27, the J gene TRBJ1-6, with D hard to call. The CDR3 length is 16 residues. The V gene's germline CDR1 is MNHEY and CDR2 SMNVEV (reference sequence). V dropped 0 bases and J dropped 2 bases, with 8 bases sitting between them. CDR3 DNA sequence: TGTGCCAGCAGTTTATCTAGCCAGCCCTATAATTCACCCCTCCACTTT. Protein sequence: CASSLSSQPYNSPLHF.

This clonotype was observed a few times. CDR3 in DNA: TGTGCCAGCAGTCCATTCTCCGGGGCTGCCGAGCAGTACTTC. This codes for CASSPFSGAAEQYF. The chain employs TRBV6-5 and TRBJ2-7; D tentatively reads TRBD1 or TRBD2 (5 bases each). In germline, CDR1 is MNHEY, CDR2 SVGAGI. The ends were cut back, 5 bases at V and 6 bases at J, with 17 bases in the middle. The CDR3 runs to 14 residues.

This clonotype was observed a few times. The rearrangement links TRBV5-1 to TRBJ1-1; D perhaps matches TRBD1 (6 bases). CDR3 size: 15 residues. Germline V gene data show CDR1 as SGHRS and CDR2 as YFSETQ. V dropped 4 bases and J dropped 11 bases, with 24 bases sitting between them. The CDR3 DNA follows: TGCGCCAGCAGCCCGTTCCGGGACACGGGAATTCACGCTTTCTTT. Translation gives CASSPFRDTGIHAFF.

The gene calls are TRBV5-1 and TRBJ2-1, with 8 bases fitting TRBD2. CDR1 SGHRS and CDR2 YFSETQ come from the germline V gene. There are 15 residues in the CDR3. With 0 bases clipped from V and 6 bases from J, the junction kept 5 bases outside the gene matches. DNA of the CDR3: TGCGCCAGCAGCTTGGTAACTAGCGGTCGCAATGAGCAGTTCTTC. It yields the protein CASSLVTSGRNEQFF.

This clonotype was counted at least ten times. The chain carries TRBV12-3 or TRBV12-4 and TRBJ1-2; D is possibly TRBD1 (5 bases). This CDR3 comprises 16 residues. Deletions cut 2 bases from V and 7 bases from J, with 20 bases between. The CDR3 DNA reads TGTGCCAGCAGTTTATGGCAGGACACCCCAAGTAGTGGCTACACCTTC. This sequence encodes CASSLWQDTPSSGYTF.

This clonotype was seen a handful of times. This chain joins TRBV12-3 or TRBV12-4 and TRBJ2-1; 13 bases align to TRBD2. This CDR3 is 14 amino acids long. V lost 6 bases to trimming and J lost 14 bases; unmatched junction nucleotides: 10. This CDR3 reads CASRKGTSGAGEFF. The CDR3 bases are TGTGCCAGCAGGAAAGGGACTAGCGGGGCCGGGGAGTTCTTC.

The chain couples TRBV7-2 to TRBJ2-3; D possibly corresponds to TRBD2 (6 bases). The V gene lost 6 bases and the J gene lost 6 bases, with 13 bases spanning the gap. The CDR3 is 13 residues long. Germline lookup yields CDR1 SGHTA and CDR2 FQGNSA. The CDR3 bases are TGTGCCAGCAGGGGACTCGCTGCTGATACGCAGTATTTT. It specifies CASRGLAADTQYF.